This TCR beta chain was found in a study of neurological immune-mediated disorders. This CDR3 contains 16 residues. The trim removed 1 base at V and 6 bases at J, leaving 7 bases unmatched. The germline V gene has CDR1 LGHDT and CDR2 YNNKEL (reference sequence). 5'RACE employing 10-nucleotide random UMIs yielded the cDNA. Every sequencing run produced over 200 million TCR-beta sequences that came from 15-18 subjects. TCRdb re-called the 5' RACE reads through MiXCR, storing one row per CDR3 protein. The table has fewer than 35,000 distinct CDR3 sequences, approximately 13% seen once. Time point: longitudinal time-point 2. Unsorted libraries were prepared from 2 million PBMCs that had been stored at -80 C. This clonotype was counted ten times or more. Its target is not known. Study-wide results and limits: HTLV-1-associated myelopathy ranked highest for TCR clonal expansion and multiple sclerosis lowest, beneath healthy controls.

The sample was PBMCs. This clonotype was obtained from a middle-aged woman in good health. The chain employs TRBV3-1 and TRBJ2-2; 8 bases are shared with TRBD2. The CDR3 region is CASSQVGTRRAGELFF. Here the CDR3 DNA reads TGTGCCAGCAGCCAAGTGGGGACTAGGAGGGCCGGGGAGCTGTTTTTT.